This entry lists 18 T cell receptor beta chains sequenced from one sample in a study of cytomegalovirus exposure and HLA in healthy donors. The data were produced by immunoSEQ multiplex PCR, yet TCRdb's version contains in-frame clones alone and is incomplete. The repertoire holds over 250,000 clones, with 75% to 90% as singletons. Sequenced sample: PBMCs. The receptors were sampled from a woman in her 30s in good health and CMV-seropositive.

This chain links TRBV7-8 with TRBJ1-2; tentative D call: TRBD1 (5 bases). Trimming removed 5 bases from V and 10 bases from J, with 14 bases in between. From germline, CDR1 is SGHVS and CDR2 FQNEAQ. The CDR3 runs to 12 residues. The CDR3 sequence is CASSLVGGVYTF. The CDR3 DNA reads TGTGCCAGCAGCCTCGTGGGGGGAGTCTACACCTTC. The variable domain in full, with the rest retrieved from reference TRBV7-8 and TRBJ1-2, is GAGVSQSPRYKVAKRGQDVALRCDPISGHVSLFWYQQALGQGPEFLTYFQNEAQLDKSGLPSDRFFAERPEGSVSTLKIQRTQQEDSAVYLCASSLVGGVYTFGSGTRLTVV.

The V gene is TRBV19, the J gene TRBJ2-7; the match to TRBD2 covers 9 bases. Germline V gene data show CDR1 as LNHDA and CDR2 as SQIVND (reference sequence). The ends lost 4 bases at V and 0 bases at J; junction bases unmatched: 10. The CDR3 runs 17 residues. The CDR3 region is CASSSWGPSGNSYEQYF. CDR3 sequence (DNA): TGTGCCAGTAGTAGCTGGGGTCCTAGCGGGAACTCCTACGAGCAGTACTTC. Based on the CDR3 plus reference TRBV19 and TRBJ2-7, the full variable domain is DGGITQSPKYLFRKEGQNVTLSCEQNLNHDAMYWYRQDPGQGLRLIYYSQIVNDFQKGDIAEGYSVSREKKESFPLTVTSAQKNPTAFYLCASSSWGPSGNSYEQYFGPGTRLTVT.

CDR3 coding DNA: TGTGCCAGCAGTCAAAGCCCCACAGGGTCCTATGGCTACACCTTC. Translated, it gives CASSQSPTGSYGYTF. This chain joins TRBV27 and TRBJ1-2; D might be TRBD1 (6 bases). V lost 5 bases and J lost 4, with 17 bases in between. Per the germline V gene, CDR1 is MNHEY and CDR2 is SMNVEV (reference sequence). The CDR3 is 15 amino acids.

The chain couples TRBV27 to TRBJ2-2; D not certain. The CDR3 consists of 13 residues. Trimming shortened V by 6 bases and J by 0 bases, and 5 bases separated the two germline ends. Germline lookup yields CDR1 MNHEY and CDR2 SMNVEV (reference sequence). The CDR3 DNA reads as TGTGCCAGCAGCCCCGCGAACACCGGGGAGCTGTTTTTT. Its protein product is CASSPANTGELFF.

The chain carries TRBV7-9 and TRBJ1-2; perhaps TRBD1 as D (6 bases). Germline CDR1 is SEHNR and CDR2 is FQNEAQ (reference sequence). The ends were cut back, 4 bases at V and 4 bases at J, with 16 bases in the middle. The CDR3 extends over 15 amino acids. This CDR3 reads CASSSNLGGAYGYTF. The CDR3 DNA follows: TGTGCCAGCAGCTCCAATCTGGGGGGGGCCTATGGCTACACCTTC.

The chain links TRBV6-5 to TRBJ2-3; D not resolved. The germline CDR1 and CDR2 sequences are MNHEY and SVGAGI. The CDR3 is 14 residues long. V shed 7 bases and J shed 1 base, with 12 bases lying between them. The CDR3 DNA follows: TGTGCCAGCAAGGTGGCGTTTGGCACAGATACGCAGTATTTT. Protein: CASKVAFGTDTQYF.

This CDR3 is CASSVDYRVRTEAFF. The CDR3 DNA follows: TGTGCCAGCAGCGTAGACTACAGGGTGAGGACTGAAGCTTTCTTT. J is TRBJ1-1 and V is TRBV9; weak D call: TRBD1 (6 bases). Germline CDR1 SGDLS, CDR2 YYNGEE. V dropped 0 bases and J dropped 5 bases, with 14 bases sitting between them. There are 15 residues in the CDR3.

J is TRBJ1-2 and V is TRBV28; TRBD1 aligns across 10 bases. CDR1 is MDHEN, CDR2 SYDVKM, per germline. The CDR3 extends over 17 amino acids. The ends lost 2 bases at V and 8 bases at J; junction bases unmatched: 14. The CDR3: CASSLAGTGESVLGYTF. The CDR3 DNA follows: TGTGCCAGCAGTTTAGCCGGGACAGGGGAATCTGTTCTGGGCTACACCTTC.

This chain connects TRBV11-3 to TRBJ2-2; no firm D call. CDR1 is SGHNT and CDR2 is YENEEA in the germline V gene. Trimming removed 3 bases at V and 7 bases at J, with 12 bases between. The CDR3 has 14 amino acids. The CDR3 DNA follows: TGTGCCAGCAGCTTCAACGTGGAAGGCGGGGAGCTGTTTTTT. Translated, it gives CASSFNVEGGELFF.

This rearrangement joins TRBV28 to TRBJ1-1; D gene unclear. Germline V CDR1 and CDR2: MDHEN, SYDVKM. V lost 2 bases, J lost 11 bases, and 9 bases lay in between. The CDR3 has 11 amino acids. CDR3 nucleotide sequence: TGTGCCAGCAGTTTACAGTACTCGGCTTTCTTT. Protein sequence: CASSLQYSAFF.

The J gene is TRBJ2-1, the V gene TRBV29-1; 13 nucleotides match TRBD2. The CDR3 sequence is 15 residues long. With 4 bases clipped from V and 2 bases from J, the junction kept 2 bases outside the gene matches. Germline loops: CDR1 SQVTM, CDR2 ANQGSEA. The CDR3 region is CSVAGTSGAYNEQFF. CDR3 nucleotides: TGCAGCGTTGCAGGGACTAGCGGGGCCTACAATGAGCAGTTCTTC.

The chain has TRBV15 and TRBJ2-1, with a tentative D call TRBD2 (6 bases). With 3 bases removed from V and 7 bases from J, the gap between germline ends came to 13 bases. The CDR3 runs to 14 residues. The germline CDR1 and CDR2 sequences are LNHNV and YYDKDF (reference sequence). CDR3 in amino acids: CATSRGAGGNEQFF. The CDR3 region has the DNA TGTGCCACCAGCAGGGGCGCTGGAGGGAATGAGCAGTTCTTC.

V usage is TRBV2 and J usage is TRBJ1-2; 9 bases align to TRBD1. The germline CDR1 and CDR2 sequences are SNHLY and FYNNEI. V was pared by 6 bases and J by 0 bases, with 2 bases of the junction left unmatched. The CDR3 consists of 14 residues. The CDR3 is CASRDRGSNYGYTF. The CDR3 nucleotides read TGTGCCAGCAGGGACAGGGGTTCTAACTATGGCTACACCTTC.

The genes are TRBV30 and TRBJ2-5; 16 nucleotides match TRBD2. CDR1 and CDR2 from the germline V gene are GTSNPN and SVGIG (reference sequence). CDR3 size: 18 residues. V was pared by 6 bases and J by 2 bases, with 12 bases of the junction left unmatched. The CDR3 DNA sequence: TGTGCCTGTGCAGGGACTAGCGGGGGGGACGCCCCTCAAGAGACCCAGTACTTC. It encodes CACAGTSGGDAPQETQYF.

The chain joins TRBV5-6 to TRBJ2-3; 9 bases fit TRBD2. Germline values: CDR1 SGHDT, CDR2 YYEEEE. Trimming took 3 bases from V and 2 from J; bases not matched to a gene: 10. This CDR3 spans 17 amino acids. This CDR3 is CASSWDPASGNTDTQYF. The CDR3 bases are TGTGCCAGCAGCTGGGACCCCGCTAGCGGGAACACAGATACGCAGTATTTT.

The chain carries TRBV28 and TRBJ1-2; 8 bases are a match to TRBD1. The CDR3 runs to 15 residues. The junction had 11 bases not matched to a gene; V was cut back by 7 bases and J by 4 bases. CDR1 is MDHEN and CDR2 is SYDVKM in the germline V gene. CDR3 protein: CASNDPTGAIYGYTF. Written as DNA, the CDR3 is TGTGCCAGCAACGACCCGACAGGGGCTATCTATGGCTACACCTTC.

The chain links TRBV5-6 to TRBJ1-4, with 7 positions matching TRBD1. V shed 4 bases, J shed 7 bases, and the junction held 7 bases outside the gene matches. The CDR3 covers 14 residues. The V gene's germline CDR1 is SGHDT and CDR2 YYEEEE. The chain's CDR3 is CASSHSTGTEKLFF. In DNA form, the CDR3 reads TGTGCCAGCAGCCATTCGACAGGGACTGAAAAACTGTTTTTT.

V is TRBV5-6 and J is TRBJ2-4, with TRBD2 matching over 11 bases. CDR1 SGHDT and CDR2 YYEEEE come from the germline V gene. V lost 0 bases, J lost 1 base, and 6 bases stayed unmatched. The CDR3 is made up of 18 amino acids. CDR3 sequence reads: CASSLASGGQPAKNIQYF. CDR3 coding DNA: TGTGCCAGCAGCTTGGCTAGCGGGGGGCAACCGGCCAAAAACATTCAGTACTTC.